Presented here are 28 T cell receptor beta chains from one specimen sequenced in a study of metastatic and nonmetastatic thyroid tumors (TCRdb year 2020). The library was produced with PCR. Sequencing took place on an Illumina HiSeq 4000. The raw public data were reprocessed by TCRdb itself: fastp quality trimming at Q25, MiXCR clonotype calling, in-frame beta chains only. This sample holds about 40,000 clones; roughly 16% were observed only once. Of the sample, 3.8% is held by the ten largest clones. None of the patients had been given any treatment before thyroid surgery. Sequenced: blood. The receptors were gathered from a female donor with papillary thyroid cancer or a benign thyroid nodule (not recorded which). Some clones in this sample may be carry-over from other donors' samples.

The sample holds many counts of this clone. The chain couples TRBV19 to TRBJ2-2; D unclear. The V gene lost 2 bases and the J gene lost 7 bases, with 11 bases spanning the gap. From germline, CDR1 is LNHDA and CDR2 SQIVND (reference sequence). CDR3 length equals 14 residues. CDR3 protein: CASSIMAENGELFF. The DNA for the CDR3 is TGTGCCAGTAGTATAATGGCAGAAAACGGGGAGCTGTTTTTT.

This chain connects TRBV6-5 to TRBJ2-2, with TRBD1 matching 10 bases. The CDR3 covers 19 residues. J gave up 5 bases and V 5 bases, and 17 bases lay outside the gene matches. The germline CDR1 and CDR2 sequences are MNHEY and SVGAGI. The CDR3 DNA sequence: TGTGCCAGCAGTGCGAGATTCCGGACAGGGGGAGCATGGACCGGGGAGCTGTTTTTT. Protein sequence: CASSARFRTGGAWTGELFF.

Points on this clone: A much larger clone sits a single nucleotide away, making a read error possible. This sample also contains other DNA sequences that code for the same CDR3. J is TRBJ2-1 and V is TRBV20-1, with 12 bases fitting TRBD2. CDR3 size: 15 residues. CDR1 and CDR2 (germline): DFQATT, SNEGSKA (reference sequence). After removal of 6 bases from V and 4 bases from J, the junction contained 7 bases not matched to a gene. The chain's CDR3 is CSAPSSGGAYNEQFF. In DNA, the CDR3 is TGCAGTGCGCCATCTAGCGGGGGGGCATACAATGAGCAGTTCTTC.

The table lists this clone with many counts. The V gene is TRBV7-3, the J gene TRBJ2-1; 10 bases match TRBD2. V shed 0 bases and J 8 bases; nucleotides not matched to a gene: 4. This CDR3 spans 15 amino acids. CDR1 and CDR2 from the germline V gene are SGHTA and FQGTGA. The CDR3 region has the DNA TGTGCCAGCAGCTTAACCGCTAGCGGGAGCCATGAGCAGTTCTTC. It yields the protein CASSLTASGSHEQFF.

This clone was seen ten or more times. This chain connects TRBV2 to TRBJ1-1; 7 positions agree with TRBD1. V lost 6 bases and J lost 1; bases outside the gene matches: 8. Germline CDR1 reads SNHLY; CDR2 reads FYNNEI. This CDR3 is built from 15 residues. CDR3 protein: CASSRDRLSNTEAFF. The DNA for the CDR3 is TGTGCCAGCAGCCGGGACAGACTTTCGAACACTGAAGCTTTCTTT.

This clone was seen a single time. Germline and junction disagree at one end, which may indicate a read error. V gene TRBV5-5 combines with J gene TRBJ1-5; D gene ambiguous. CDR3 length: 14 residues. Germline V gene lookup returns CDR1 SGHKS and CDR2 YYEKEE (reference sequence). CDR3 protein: CVSSPREEVQPQHF. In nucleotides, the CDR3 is TGTGTCAGCAGCCCTAGGGAGGAGGTCCAGCCCCAGCATTTT.

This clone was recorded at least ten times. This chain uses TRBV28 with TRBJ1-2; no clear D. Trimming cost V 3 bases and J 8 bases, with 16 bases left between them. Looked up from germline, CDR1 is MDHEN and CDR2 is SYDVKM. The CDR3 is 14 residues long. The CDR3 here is CASSFPPPLGGYTF. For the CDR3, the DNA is TGTGCCAGCAGTTTCCCGCCCCCTCTAGGGGGCTACACCTTC.

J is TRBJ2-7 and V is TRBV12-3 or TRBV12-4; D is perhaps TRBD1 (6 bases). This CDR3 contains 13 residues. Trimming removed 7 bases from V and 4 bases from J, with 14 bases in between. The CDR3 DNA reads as TGTGCCAGCATTTCGGACAGTGCTTACGAGCAGTACTTC. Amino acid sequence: CASISDSAYEQYF.

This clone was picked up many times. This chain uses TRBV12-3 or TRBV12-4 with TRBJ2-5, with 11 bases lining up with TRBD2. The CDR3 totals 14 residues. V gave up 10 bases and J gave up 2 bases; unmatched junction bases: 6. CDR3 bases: TGTGCCACCGCTACTAGCGGGGGTCAAGAGACCCAGTACTTC. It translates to CATATSGGQETQYF.

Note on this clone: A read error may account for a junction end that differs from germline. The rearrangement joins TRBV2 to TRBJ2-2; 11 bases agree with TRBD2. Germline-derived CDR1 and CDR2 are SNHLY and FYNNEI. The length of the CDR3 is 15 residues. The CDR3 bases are TGTACCAGCACTTTCCGGACTAGCGGGACCGGGGAGCTGTTTTTT. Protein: CTSTFRTSGTGELFF.

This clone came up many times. The CDR3, as DNA: TGTGCCAGCAGCTTAGCCCACCCAGGGAGCAATCAGCCCCAGCATTTT. Its protein is CASSLAHPGSNQPQHF. This rearrangement joins TRBV7-9 to TRBJ1-5, with D possibly matching TRBD1 (5 bases). V lost 0 bases and J lost 1, with 10 bases in between. Germline CDR1 is SEHNR and CDR2 is FQNEAQ (reference sequence). The CDR3 has 16 amino acids.

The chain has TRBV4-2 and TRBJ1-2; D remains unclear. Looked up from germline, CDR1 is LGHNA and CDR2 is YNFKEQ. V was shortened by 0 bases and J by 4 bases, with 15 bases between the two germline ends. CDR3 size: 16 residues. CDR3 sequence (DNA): TGTGCCAGCAGCCAAGATGGCAGCCCAGCCATCTATGGCTACACCTTC. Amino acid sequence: CASSQDGSPAIYGYTF.

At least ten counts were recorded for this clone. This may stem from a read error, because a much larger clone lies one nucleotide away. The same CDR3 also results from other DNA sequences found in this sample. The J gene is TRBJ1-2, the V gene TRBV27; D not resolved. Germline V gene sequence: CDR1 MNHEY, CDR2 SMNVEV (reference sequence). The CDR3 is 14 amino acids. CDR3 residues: CASSLYGGGYGYTF. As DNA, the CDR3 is TGTGCTAGCAGTTTATATGGAGGTGGCTATGGCTACACCTTC.

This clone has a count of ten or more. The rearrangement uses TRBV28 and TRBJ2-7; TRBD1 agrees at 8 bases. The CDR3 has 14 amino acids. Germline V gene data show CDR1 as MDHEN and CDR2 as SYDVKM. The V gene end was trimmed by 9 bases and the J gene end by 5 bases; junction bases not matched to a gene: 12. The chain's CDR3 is CASTLDRGRDEQYF. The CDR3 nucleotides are TGTGCCAGTACCCTTGACAGGGGAAGGGACGAGCAGTACTTC. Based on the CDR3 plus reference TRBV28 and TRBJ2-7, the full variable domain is DVKVTQSSRYLVKRTGEKVFLECVQDMDHENMFWYRQDPGLGLRLIYFSYDVKMKEKGDIPEGYSVSREKKERFSLILESASTNQTSMYLCASTLDRGRDEQYFGPGTRLTVT.

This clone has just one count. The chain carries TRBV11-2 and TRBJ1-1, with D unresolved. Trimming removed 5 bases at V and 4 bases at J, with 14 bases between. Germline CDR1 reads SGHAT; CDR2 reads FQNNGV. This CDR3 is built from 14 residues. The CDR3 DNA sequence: TGTGCCAGCAGCGAGCGACGGGGTGTCACTGAAGCTTTCTTT. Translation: CASSERRGVTEAFF.

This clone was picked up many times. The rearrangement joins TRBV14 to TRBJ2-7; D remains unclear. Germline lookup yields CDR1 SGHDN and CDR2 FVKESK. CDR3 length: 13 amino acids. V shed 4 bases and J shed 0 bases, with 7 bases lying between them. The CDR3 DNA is TGTGCCAGCAGCCTTCAGAGCTCCTACGAGCAGTACTTC. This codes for CASSLQSSYEQYF.

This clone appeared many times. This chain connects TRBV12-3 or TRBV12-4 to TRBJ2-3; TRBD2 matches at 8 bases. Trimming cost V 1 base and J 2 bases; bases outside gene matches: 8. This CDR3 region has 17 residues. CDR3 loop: CASSLGETSENTDTQYF. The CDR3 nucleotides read TGTGCCAGCAGTTTAGGGGAGACTAGCGAAAACACAGATACGCAGTATTTT.

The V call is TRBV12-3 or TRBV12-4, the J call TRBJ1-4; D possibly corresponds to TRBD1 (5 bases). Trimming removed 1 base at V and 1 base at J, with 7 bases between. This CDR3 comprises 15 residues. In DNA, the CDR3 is TGTGCCAGCAGTTTAGTGGGGCTAACTAATGAAAAACTGTTTTTT. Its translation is CASSLVGLTNEKLFF.

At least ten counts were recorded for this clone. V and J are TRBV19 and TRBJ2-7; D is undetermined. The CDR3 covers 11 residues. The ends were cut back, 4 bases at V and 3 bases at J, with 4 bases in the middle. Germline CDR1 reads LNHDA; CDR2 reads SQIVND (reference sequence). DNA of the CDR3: TGTGCCAGTAGTAACCGCTACGAGCAGTACTTC. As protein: CASSNRYEQYF.

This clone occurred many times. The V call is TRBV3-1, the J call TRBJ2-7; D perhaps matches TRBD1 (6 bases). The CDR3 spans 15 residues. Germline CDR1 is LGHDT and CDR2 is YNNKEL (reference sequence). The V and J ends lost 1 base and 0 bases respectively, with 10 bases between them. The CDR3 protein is CASSQGGHYSYEQYF. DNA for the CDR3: TGTGCCAGCAGCCAAGGGGGACATTACTCCTACGAGCAGTACTTC.

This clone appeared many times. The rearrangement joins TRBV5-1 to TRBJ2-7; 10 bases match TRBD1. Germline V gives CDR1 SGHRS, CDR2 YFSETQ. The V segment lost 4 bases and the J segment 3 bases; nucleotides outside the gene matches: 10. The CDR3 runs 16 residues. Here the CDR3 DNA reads TGCGCCAGCAGCGTAAAAAACAGGACAGGGGGCTACGAGCAGTACTTC. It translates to CASSVKNRTGGYEQYF.

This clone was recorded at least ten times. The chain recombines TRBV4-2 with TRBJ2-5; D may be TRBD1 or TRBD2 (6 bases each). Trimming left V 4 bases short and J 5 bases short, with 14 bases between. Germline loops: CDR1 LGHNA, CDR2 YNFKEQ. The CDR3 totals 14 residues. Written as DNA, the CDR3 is TGTGCCAGCAGCCGAAGATCGGGGGCGGAGACCCAGTACTTC. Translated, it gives CASSRRSGAETQYF.

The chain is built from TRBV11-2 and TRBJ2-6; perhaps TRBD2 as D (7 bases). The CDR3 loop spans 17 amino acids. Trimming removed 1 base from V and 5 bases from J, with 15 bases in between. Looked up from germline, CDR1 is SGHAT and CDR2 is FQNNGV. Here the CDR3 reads CASSLGAGEGWANVLTF. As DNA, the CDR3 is TGTGCCAGCAGCTTAGGAGCAGGGGAGGGCTGGGCCAACGTCCTGACTTTC.

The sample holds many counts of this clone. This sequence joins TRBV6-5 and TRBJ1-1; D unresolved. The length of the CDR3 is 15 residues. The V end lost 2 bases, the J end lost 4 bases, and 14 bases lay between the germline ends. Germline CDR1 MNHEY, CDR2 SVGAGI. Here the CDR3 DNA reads TGTGCCAGCAGTTACATGACCCCTGGGAGCACTGAAGCTTTCTTT. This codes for CASSYMTPGSTEAFF.

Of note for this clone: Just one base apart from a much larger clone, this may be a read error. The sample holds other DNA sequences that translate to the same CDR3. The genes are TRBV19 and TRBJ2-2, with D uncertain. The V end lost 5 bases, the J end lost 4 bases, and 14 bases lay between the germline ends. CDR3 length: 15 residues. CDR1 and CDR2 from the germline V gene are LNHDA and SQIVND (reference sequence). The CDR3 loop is CASSVSGTFTGELFF. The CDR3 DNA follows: TGTGCCAGTAGTGTGTCCGGTACCTTCACCGGGGAGCTGTTTTTT.

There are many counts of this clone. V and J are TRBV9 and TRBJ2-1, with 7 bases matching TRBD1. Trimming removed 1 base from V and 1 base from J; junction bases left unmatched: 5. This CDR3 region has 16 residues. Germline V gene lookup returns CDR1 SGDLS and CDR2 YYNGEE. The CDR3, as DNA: TGTGCCAGCAGCGTACTGACAGGGCTATCCTACAATGAGCAGTTCTTC. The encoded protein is CASSVLTGLSYNEQFF.

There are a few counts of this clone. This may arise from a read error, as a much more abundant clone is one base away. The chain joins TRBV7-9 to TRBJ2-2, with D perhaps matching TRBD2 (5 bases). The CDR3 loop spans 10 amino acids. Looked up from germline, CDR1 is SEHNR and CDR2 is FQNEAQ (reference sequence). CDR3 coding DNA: TGTGCCAGCGCGGGCGGGCAGCTGTTTTTT. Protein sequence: CASAGGQLFF.

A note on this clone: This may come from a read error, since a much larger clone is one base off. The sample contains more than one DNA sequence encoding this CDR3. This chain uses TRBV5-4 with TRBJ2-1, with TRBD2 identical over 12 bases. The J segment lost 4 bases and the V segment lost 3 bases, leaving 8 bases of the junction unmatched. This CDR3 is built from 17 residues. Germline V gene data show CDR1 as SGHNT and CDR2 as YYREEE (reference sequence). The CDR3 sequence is CASSSQTSGGLYNEQFF. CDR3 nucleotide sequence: TGTGCCAGCAGCTCCCAGACTAGCGGGGGTTTGTACAATGAGCAGTTCTTC.